Below are 19 T cell receptor beta chains sequenced from a single sample in a study of cytomegalovirus exposure and HLA in healthy donors (dated by TCRdb to 2017 to 2019). Library preparation was by the immunoSEQ multiplex PCR assay. For the multiplex PCR, a mixture combining 60 forward primers for TCR Vbeta segments and 13 reverse primers for TCR Jbeta segments was used. TCRdb took this table from immuneACCESS and kept in-frame rearrangements with V and J called. Such tables lack part of the clones; where checked against another copy, unresolved V genes explain under half of the gap, and the rest is unexplained. The data table for this sample lists 80,000 or so clones. The top ten constitute approximately 1.1% of the sample. Sequencing used PBMCs. The receptors shown here come from a woman in her thirties in good health and CMV-seronegative.

V and J are TRBV13 and TRBJ2-1; possible D gene TRBD2, 6 bases. Germline V lookup: CDR1 PRHDT, CDR2 FYEKMQ (reference sequence). The V gene lost 4 bases and the J gene lost 6 bases, with 16 bases spanning the gap. The CDR3 covers 15 residues. This CDR3 is CASSSPEGSGNEQFF. The CDR3 DNA reads as TGTGCCAGCAGCTCCCCCGAAGGTAGCGGCAATGAGCAGTTCTTC.

This chain links TRBV20-1 with TRBJ2-3; D is ambiguous. Germline V lookup: CDR1 DFQATT, CDR2 SNEGSKA (reference sequence). Trimming cost V 5 bases and J 0 bases, with 3 bases left between them. This CDR3 has 11 amino acids. CDR3 nucleotides: TGCAGTGCTGTAAGCACAGATACGCAGTATTTT. It is translated as CSAVSTDTQYF.

J is TRBJ1-1 and V is TRBV5-1; 12 nucleotides line up with TRBD1. Germline lookup yields CDR1 SGHRS and CDR2 YFSETQ. The CDR3 has 17 residues. V was pared by 1 base and J by 5 bases, with 9 bases of the junction left unmatched. The chain's CDR3 is CASSLLGQGAAGTEAFF. The CDR3, as DNA: TGCGCCAGCAGCTTGTTGGGACAGGGGGCCGCGGGTACTGAAGCTTTCTTT. The variable domain in full, with the rest retrieved from reference TRBV5-1 and TRBJ1-1, is KAGVTQTPRYLIKTRGQQVTLSCSPISGHRSVSWYQQTPGQGLQFLFEYFSETQRNKGNFPGRFSGRQFSNSRSEMNVSTLELGDSALYLCASSLLGQGAAGTEAFFGQGTRLTVV.

The V and J genes are TRBV5-8 and TRBJ2-7; 11 bases are a match to TRBD2. Germline CDR1 SGHTS, CDR2 YDEGEE. With 2 bases clipped from V and 6 bases from J, the junction kept 13 bases outside the gene matches. There are 17 residues in the CDR3. The CDR3 is CASSLRGAPTSGIEQYF. DNA for the CDR3: TGTGCCAGCAGCTTAAGGGGGGCACCGACTAGCGGGATCGAGCAGTACTTC.

J is TRBJ2-3 and V is TRBV18; tentative D call: TRBD2 (5 bases). CDR3 length equals 16 residues. Germline assignment: CDR1 KGHSH and CDR2 LQKENI. V lost 3 bases and J 4 bases, leaving 17 bases between the germline ends. The CDR3 sequence: CASSPQFHRAADTQYF. DNA of the CDR3: TGTGCCAGCTCACCCCAGTTCCATCGAGCGGCAGATACGCAGTATTTT.

The chain uses TRBV18 and TRBJ1-1; TRBD1 agrees at 10 bases. The V segment lost 6 bases and the J segment 6 bases; nucleotides outside the gene matches: 4. The CDR3 totals 13 residues. Germline V CDR1 and CDR2: KGHSH, LQKENI. The CDR3 region is CASSLGTGAEAFF. In nucleotides, the CDR3 is TGTGCCAGCTCCCTTGGGACAGGGGCTGAAGCTTTCTTT.

V is TRBV30 and J is TRBJ2-2, with D unclear. Germline CDR1 GTSNPN, CDR2 SVGIG (reference sequence). Between the trimmed V and J ends, which lost 3 bases and 2 bases, there was a span of 16 bases. The CDR3 runs to 16 residues. For the CDR3, the DNA is TGTGCCTGGAGGGTCTGGGCCCGAGCTAACACCGGGGAGCTGTTTTTT. As protein: CAWRVWARANTGELFF.

This chain links TRBV9 with TRBJ2-7; 9 nucleotides align to TRBD2. This CDR3 is 15 amino acids long. Trimming took 4 bases from V and 3 from J; bases not matched to a gene: 8. Germline V gene lookup returns CDR1 SGDLS and CDR2 YYNGEE. This CDR3 reads CASSPHSGSGYEQYF. The CDR3 DNA reads as TGTGCCAGCAGCCCCCATAGCGGGAGCGGCTACGAGCAGTACTTC.

The chain employs TRBV20-1 and TRBJ1-1; no definite D call. V lost 3 bases, J lost 8 bases, and 10 bases lay in between. The CDR3 runs to 11 residues. Germline V lookup: CDR1 DFQATT, CDR2 SNEGSKA (reference sequence). The CDR3 region is CSASEATEAFF. CDR3 in DNA: TGCAGTGCTAGTGAGGCGACGGAAGCTTTCTTT.

The rearrangement links TRBV5-6 to TRBJ2-3, with TRBD2 identical over 10 bases. This CDR3 is built from 14 residues. V shed 3 bases and J 6 bases; nucleotides not matched to a gene: 4. Germline V gives CDR1 SGHDT, CDR2 YYEEEE. CDR3 nucleotide sequence: TGTGCCAGCAGCTCGGGACTAGCGAGGGATACGCAGTATTTT. Its translation: CASSSGLARDTQYF.

J is TRBJ2-1 and V is TRBV7-2; D is unclear. The CDR3 consists of 11 residues. V shed 5 bases and J shed 7 bases, with 6 bases lying between them. Looked up from germline, CDR1 is SGHTA and CDR2 is FQGNSA. The CDR3 region has the DNA TGTGCCAGCAGCCCCCGGAATGAGCAGTTCTTC. Translation: CASSPRNEQFF.

The chain recombines TRBV7-9 with TRBJ1-4; D unclear. The CDR3 totals 16 residues. Germline V gene sequence: CDR1 SEHNR, CDR2 FQNEAQ (reference sequence). V was shortened by 4 bases and J by 3 bases, with 15 bases between the two germline ends. The CDR3 region is CASSSLRVAANEKLFF. For the CDR3, the DNA is TGTGCCAGCAGCTCCCTGCGGGTGGCGGCTAATGAAAAACTGTTTTTT. The full variable domain, with the rest looked up from reference TRBV7-9 and TRBJ1-4, is DTGVSQNPRHKITKRGQNVTFRCDPISEHNRLYWYRQTLGQGPEFLTYFQNEAQLEKSRLLSDRFSAERPKGSFSTLEIQRTEQGDSAMYLCASSSLRVAANEKLFFGSGTQLSVL.

The V gene is TRBV29-1, the J gene TRBJ2-1; 8 bases map to TRBD2. Germline-derived CDR1 and CDR2 are SQVTM and ANQGSEA. This CDR3 has 13 amino acids. Germline trimming cut 3 bases from V and 8 bases from J; bases unmatched to any gene: 6. The CDR3 DNA sequence: TGCAGCGTTGAGTGGCTAGCGGGCGATGAGCAGTTCTTC. Its translation is CSVEWLAGDEQFF.

This sequence joins TRBV5-1 and TRBJ2-1, with D perhaps TRBD2 (6 bases). The CDR3 sequence is 18 residues long. V lost 0 bases and J lost 5, with 21 bases in between. CDR1 is SGHRS and CDR2 is YFSETQ in the germline V gene. CDR3 in DNA: TGCGCCAGCAGCTTGGTGGGCGGACTTGGGAGGTCCGACAATGAGCAGTTCTTC. This encodes CASSLVGGLGRSDNEQFF. Full variable domain (rest looked up from reference TRBV5-1 and TRBJ2-1): KAGVTQTPRYLIKTRGQQVTLSCSPISGHRSVSWYQQTPGQGLQFLFEYFSETQRNKGNFPGRFSGRQFSNSRSEMNVSTLELGDSALYLCASSLVGGLGRSDNEQFFGPGTRLTVL.

The chain links TRBV28 to TRBJ2-7, with TRBD2 identical over 8 bases. Germline V lookup: CDR1 MDHEN, CDR2 SYDVKM. V lost 6 bases and J lost 7; bases outside the gene matches: 11. CDR3 length: 14 amino acids. The CDR3 protein is CASSPPAGVHEQYF. DNA for the CDR3: TGTGCCAGCAGCCCCCCAGCGGGAGTACATGAGCAGTACTTC.

V gene TRBV5-8 combines with J gene TRBJ2-2, with 9 positions matching TRBD1. The germline CDR1 and CDR2 sequences are SGHTS and YDEGEE. This CDR3 spans 16 amino acids. The trim removed 3 bases at V and 7 bases at J, leaving 10 bases unmatched. In DNA, the CDR3 is TGTGCCAGCAGCTCATGGACAGGGGTCTTTGTCGGGGAGCTGTTTTTT. This translates into CASSSWTGVFVGELFF.

The chain links TRBV19 to TRBJ2-1, with 9 bases that match TRBD1. Per germline, CDR1 LNHDA and CDR2 SQIVND (reference sequence). The CDR3 contains 12 residues. Trimming at V came to 9 bases and at J to 6 bases, leaving 3 bases not matched to a gene. This CDR3 reads CASRQGGNEQFF. The CDR3 nucleotides are TGTGCCAGCCGACAGGGGGGCAATGAGCAGTTCTTC.

The rearrangement joins TRBV2 to TRBJ2-5; D is possibly TRBD1 (6 bases). The CDR3 covers 14 residues. The V and J ends lost 6 bases and 2 bases respectively, with 13 bases between them. Germline lookup yields CDR1 SNHLY and CDR2 FYNNEI. The CDR3 here is CASRARGVQETQYF. For the CDR3, the DNA is TGTGCCAGCAGGGCCAGGGGAGTTCAAGAGACCCAGTACTTC.

This sequence joins TRBV19 and TRBJ1-5; D is uncertain. Germline CDR1 reads LNHDA; CDR2 reads SQIVND (reference sequence). The CDR3 sequence is 12 residues long. V lost 3 bases, J lost 5 bases, and 5 bases lay in between. CDR3 DNA: TGTGCCAGTAGTATTGCGGATCAGCCCCAGCATTTT. This sequence encodes CASSIADQPQHF. Together with reference TRBV19 and TRBJ1-5, the CDR3 gives the full variable domain: DGGITQSPKYLFRKEGQNVTLSCEQNLNHDAMYWYRQDPGQGLRLIYYSQIVNDFQKGDIAEGYSVSREKKESFPLTVTSAQKNPTAFYLCASSIADQPQHFGDGTRLSIL.